This T cell receptor (beta chain) was recovered during a study of CD8 T cells in Susac syndrome. J was trimmed by 0 bases and V by 5 bases; bases with no gene match: 5. This CDR3 has 18 amino acids. Germline values: CDR1 PRHDT, CDR2 FYEKMQ (reference sequence). The authors reverse transcribed about 0.45 to 1 ug RNA with random hexamers. Each CDR3 protein is one row after TCRdb ran MiXCR on the immunoSEQ multiplex PCR reads. The sample has around 160,000 distinct CDR3 sequences; around 95% are singletons. This receptor was obtained from a human donor in good health. This sequence joins TRBV13 and TRBJ2-1, with TRBD2 matching over 15 bases. Material for sequencing was CD4+ T cells from PBMCs. CDR3 amino acids: CASSPRTSGGASYNEQFF. CDR3 coding DNA: TGTGCCAGCAGCCCCCGGACTAGCGGGGGGGCCTCCTACAATGAGCAGTTCTTC. Full variable domain (rest looked up from reference TRBV13 and TRBJ2-1): AAGVIQSPRHLIKEKRETATLKCYPIPRHDTVYWYQQGPGQDPQFLISFYEKMQSDKGSIPDRFSAQQFSDYHSELNMSSLELGDSALYFCASSPRTSGGASYNEQFFGPGTRLTVL.